The T cell receptor beta chain described here comes from a study of blood T cell repertoires in COVID-19. Whole-study context: The analysed material was cDNA or gDNA that came from T cells, B-cell-depleted T cells, or PBMCs.

Germline V lookup: CDR1 MNHNY, CDR2 SVGAGI (reference sequence). The CDR3 consists of 15 residues. The J segment lost 1 base and the V segment lost 6 bases, leaving 5 bases of the junction unmatched. Clones were sequenced by immunoSEQ multiplex PCR, and TCRdb holds only the in-frame ones, with some missing. The data contain some 120,000 clones, about 90% of them singletons. The sample was peripheral blood. The receptor's source is a woman aged 55 to 70 with acute or convalescent COVID-19. This chain joins TRBV6-6 and TRBJ2-5, with 10 bases fitting TRBD1. CDR3 protein: CASSPRDRGQETQYF. The CDR3 bases are TGTGCCAGCAGCCCCCGGGACAGGGGCCAAGAGACCCAGTACTTC.